In this sample, the clone carrying this T cell receptor beta chain turned up once. The trim removed 4 bases at V and 4 bases at J, leaving 8 bases unmatched. The germline CDR1 and CDR2 sequences are SGHNT and YYREEE (reference sequence). This CDR3 region has 14 residues. Only in-frame clones appear in the TCRdb table, and some are missing; sequencing was by immunoSEQ multiplex PCR. This table has 100,000 to 150,000 clones, about 88% appearing once. The sample comes from a study of control samples from healthy donors and cancer patients. The sequencing sample was made of blood. This TCR derives from a man between 50 and 59 years old in good health. The chain carries TRBV5-4 and TRBJ2-7, with 7 bases that match TRBD1. CDR3 sequence: CASSSRGRPYEQYF. CDR3 bases: TGTGCCAGCAGCAGTAGGGGGCGTCCTTACGAGCAGTACTTC.